The clone carrying this T cell receptor beta chain was recorded only once. The record originates from a study of technical replicates of blood from several donors. This CDR3 spans 13 amino acids. The V gene's germline CDR1 is MNHEY and CDR2 SMNVEV (reference sequence). V was cut by 7 bases and J by 7 bases, with 14 bases left in between. Profiled with immunoSEQ multiplex PCR; TCRdb holds only in-frame clones, not every one. This sample yields under 80,000 clones, of which 91% are seen a single time; around 0.37% belongs to the top ten. V gene TRBV27 combines with J gene TRBJ1-3; no clear D gene. What was sequenced was T cells isolated from PBMCs. This clonotype was obtained from a human donor in good health. Some clones in this sample may be carry-over from other donors' samples. The CDR3 loop is CASTASDRNTIYF. DNA of the CDR3: TGTGCCAGCACAGCAAGCGACCGGAACACCATATATTTT.